The entry that follows covers one TCR beta chain sequence. What it binds is not known. 60 Vbeta and 13 Jbeta primers were used in PCR. The data were produced by immunoSEQ multiplex PCR, yet TCRdb's version contains in-frame clones alone and is incomplete. The repertoire holds about 170,000 clones, with more than 70% as singletons. The sample originates from a study of cytomegalovirus exposure and HLA in healthy donors. The study's findings and limits: A later analysis by the authors found several of the most significant clusters apparently linked to common viral pathogens. A missense variant in DCLRE1C was later tied to TCR beta V- and J-gene trimming.

The CDR3 runs 15 residues. Germline lookup yields CDR1 SGHDN and CDR2 FVKESK. V trimming: 6 bases; J trimming: 9 bases; junction bases outside the gene matches: 13. The TCR originated in a boy aged 2 to 9 in good health and CMV-seronegative. Sample: PBMCs. The rearrangement uses TRBV14 and TRBJ2-1; 8 bases match TRBD2. The CDR3 nucleotides are TGTGCCAGCAGTAAACCAGCGGGAGAATTCGGTGAGCAGTTCTTC. Protein sequence: CASSKPAGEFGEQFF.